Listed below are T cell receptor beta chains from one sample, sequenced in a study of cytomegalovirus exposure and HLA in healthy donors. Generated by immunoSEQ multiplex PCR, the TCRdb table keeps only in-frame clones and is missing some. The sample lists roughly 100,000 clones, roughly 80% seen once, with roughly 7.1% in the top ten. Material for sequencing was PBMCs. These receptors all come from a man aged 35 to 55 in good health and CMV-seropositive. CDR3s include the opening cysteine and the closing phenylalanine or tryptophan. Fields, in order: D gene, J gene, clone size, V gene, CDR3 protein, CDR3 DNA. A D gene is named only where the DNA matches it firmly. Expanded clones get a size class; other rows say once, few or many, or leave the size out.

>NA|TRBJ2-7|NA|TRBV4-3
CASSQDFSYEQYF
TGCGCCAGCAGCCAAGACTTCTCCTACGAGCAGTACTTC
>NA|TRBJ2-6|NA|TRBV7-6
CASSLVQARSGANVLTF
TGTGCCAGCAGCTTAGTACAGGCTCGCTCTGGGGCCAACGTCCTGACTTTC
>TRBD2|TRBJ2-5|NA|TRBV9
CASSVSSGGAGETQYF
TGTGCCAGCAGCGTATCTAGCGGGGGGGCCGGAGAGACCCAGTACTTC
>NA|TRBJ2-7|NA|TRBV6-5
CASSLGGGYEQYF
TGTGCCAGCAGTTTAGGGGGGGGCTACGAGCAGTACTTC
>NA|TRBJ2-2|once|TRBV5-1
CASSLGVPTGELFF
TGCGCCAGCAGCTTGGGAGTACCCACCGGGGAGCTGTTTTTT
>NA|TRBJ2-7|NA|TRBV27
CASSLRRGYEQYF
TGTGCCAGCAGTTTACGCAGGGGCTACGAGCAGTACTTC
>NA|TRBJ1-1|few|TRBV9
CASSVGGENTEAFF
TGTGCCAGCAGCGTAGGAGGTGAGAACACTGAAGCTTTCTTT
>TRBD1|TRBJ1-2|once|TRBV2
CASRGIQTGNSYGYTF
TGTGCCAGCCGGGGGATTCAGACAGGGAACAGCTATGGCTACACCTTC
>TRBD2|TRBJ2-3|NA|TRBV11-2
CASSAVPGTTHTDTQYF
TGTGCCAGCAGCGCTGTTCCGGGGACTACACACACAGATACGCAGTATTTT
>TRBD2|TRBJ2-7|NA|TRBV18
CASSPALAAYEQYF
TGTGCCAGCTCACCAGCCCTAGCGGCCTACGAGCAGTACTTC
>NA|TRBJ2-7|NA|TRBV19
CASSIVGAWEQYF
TGTGCCAGTAGTATCGTGGGGGCTTGGGAGCAGTACTTC
>TRBD2|TRBJ2-1|NA|TRBV6-9
CASTLSGRYNEQFF
TGTGCCAGCACTCTTAGCGGGAGATACAATGAGCAGTTCTTC
>NA|TRBJ2-7|NA|TRBV4-3
CASSQGWQGRSYEQYF
TGCGCCAGCAGCCAAGGATGGCAGGGAAGGTCCTACGAGCAGTACTTC
>NA|TRBJ2-3|NA|TRBV6-6
CASTFTDTQYF
TGTGCCAGCACCTTTACAGATACGCAGTATTTT
>TRBD1|TRBJ2-3|NA|TRBV5-1
CASSPDRVRSTDTQYF
TGCGCCAGCAGCCCGGACAGGGTCCGAAGCACAGATACGCAGTATTTT
>NA|TRBJ1-1|NA|TRBV11-2
CASSLTNEAFF
TGTGCCAGCAGCTTAACAAATGAAGCTTTCTTT
>NA|TRBJ1-3|NA|TRBV15
CATKFGGGNTIYF
TGTGCCACCAAGTTCGGGGGTGGAAACACCATATATTTT
>NA|TRBJ2-7|NA|TRBV15
CATGSDYAWEQYF
TGTGCCACCGGGTCCGACTACGCCTGGGAGCAGTACTTC
>NA|TRBJ1-1|NA|TRBV29-1
CSVEEHLNTEAFF
TGCAGCGTTGAAGAACATTTGAACACTGAAGCTTTCTTT
>TRBD1|TRBJ2-7|NA|TRBV13
CASRPGTGAAYEQYF
TGTGCCAGCAGACCTGGGACAGGGGCGGCCTACGAGCAGTACTTC
>NA|TRBJ2-7|NA|TRBV16
CASSRRLYEQYF
TGTGCCAGCAGTCGAAGACTGTACGAGCAGTACTTC
>NA|TRBJ1-4|NA|TRBV5-1
CASSLELGRGKLFF
TGCGCCAGCAGCTTGGAACTGGGGAGGGGAAAACTGTTTTTT